This T cell receptor beta chain was observed in a study of CD8 T cells in Susac syndrome. This CDR3 spans 13 amino acids. V was cut by 2 bases and J by 5 bases, with 10 bases left in between. Per germline, CDR1 SGHDT and CDR2 YYEEEE. Random hexamers were used to reverse transcribe an amount of roughly 0.45 to 1 ug RNA. TCRdb processed the immunoSEQ multiplex PCR reads anew with MiXCR; each CDR3 protein has one entry. The table shows 150,000 to 200,000 distinct CDR3 sequences, with roughly 93% occurring only once. Input material: CD4+ T cells from PBMCs. V gene TRBV5-6 combines with J gene TRBJ1-1; possibly TRBD1 for D (6 bases). The clonotype originates from a human donor in good health. The CDR3 is CASSLKQGTEAFF. CDR3 DNA: TGTGCCAGCAGCTTAAAACAGGGTACTGAAGCTTTCTTT.